This T cell receptor (beta chain) was found in a study of T cells after yellow fever vaccination. 5'RACE template switching generated TCR cDNA, adding a universal primer site and UMIs. TCRdb reprocessed the 5' RACE reads via MiXCR and lists one record per CDR3 protein. The profile shows some 23,000 distinct CDR3 sequences, 3.4% of them singletons. This CDR3 contains 16 residues. Unmatched junction bases numbered 3, after V lost 4 bases and J lost 1 base. Germline-derived CDR1 and CDR2 are SGHTS and YDEGEE. This clonotype has ten or more counts. Findings of the study overall: The CD4 compartment and the CD8 compartment contained a small share of clonotypes in common.

The source is a man between 18 and 35 years old who received the YFV17D yellow fever vaccine. The sample consisted of PBMCs, either bulk or a sorted T-cell subset (CD4+, CD8+, memory, or dextramer-sorted; not recorded which), taken approximately 47 days after the first yellow fever vaccination. The rearrangement joins TRBV5-8 to TRBJ2-3, with 13 bases lining up with TRBD2. CDR3 amino acids: CASSLGTSGGTDTQYF. In DNA form, the CDR3 reads TGTGCCAGCAGCCTCGGGACTAGCGGGGGCACAGATACGCAGTATTTT. Using reference TRBV5-8 and TRBJ2-3 for the parts outside the CDR3, the full variable domain is EAGVTQSPTHLIKTRGQQATLRCSPISGHTSVYWYQQALGLGLQFLLWYDEGEERNRGNFPPRFSGRQFPNYSSELNVNALELEDSALYLCASSLGTSGGTDTQYFGPGTRLTVL.